This entry concerns a single T cell receptor beta chain. What this receptor recognizes is not known. Per-nucleotide qualities are absent, and no much larger clonotype sits a single base away. Receptors were amplified or captured by PCR. The sequencing machine was an Illumina HiSeq 2500. To reduce PCR and sequencing biases, unique molecular identifiers were incorporated into the TCR beta cDNA libraries. Per 1 to 10 million input T cells, roughly 500,000 cDNA molecules were obtained, such that each molecule approximated one T cell. The patient libraries were prepared and sequenced with the same protocol used for the earlier healthy control dataset. Samples belonging to the same batch were prepared together, multiplexed and sequenced on a shared HiSeq lane. The study's own analysis went as follows. MIGEC handled the raw barcoded reads, throwing out single-read molecular identifier groups before consensus assembly and CDR3 extraction. VDJtools was used for post-analysis of the clonotype tables, and diversity was normalized by down-sampling every dataset to the size of the smallest sample. In repertoire overlap clustering, CDR3 amino acid sequences, but not nucleotide sequences, were matched to correct batch-related cross-sample contamination. Using fastp at Q25 and MiXCR, TCRdb reprocessed the public reads and kept productive beta chains. CDR3 protein duplicates are merged, each entry listing the most common genes and DNA. TCRdb, not the original authors, processed these V and J calls. The sample table records almost 700,000 distinct CDR3 sequences; 55% to 60% of these occur just once. The ten most abundant clones make up around 10% of the sample.

The source of the sample is a study of post-analysis software for immune sequencing data (dated by TCRdb to between 2014 and 2017). Regarding the complete study: The recorded disease courses included relapsing-remitting, secondary progressive and progressive-relapsing multiple sclerosis, and some patients had no subtype annotation. A subset of samples was prepared in parallel using single-end sample barcoding, then pooled and co-amplified after Illumina adapter ligation. The patient repertoires were set against about 12 previously published healthy control repertoires from donors whose ages ranged from roughly 6 to 25 years. Study-wide findings and limitations: The control group was slightly older than the multiple sclerosis patient group. Significantly lower normalized Chao1 diversity was found in multiple sclerosis patients than in controls, suggesting substantial peripheral T-cell clonal expansion. Patients showed significantly higher frequencies than controls for a handful of TRBV segments, among them TRBV5-6, TRBV5-1 and TRBV20-1. Strong co-clustering of samples prepared in the same batch was shown by direct clustering with F measure, prompting a batch-effect correction.

TCR beta repertoires were profiled from peripheral blood of roughly twelve young patients with multiple sclerosis to demonstrate the VDJtools post-analysis software. The multiple sclerosis patients were children and adolescents between roughly 6 and 16 years of age. As encoded in the germline V gene, CDR1 is MNHEY while CDR2 is SVGAGI. From cysteine to phenylalanine, the CDR3 is 15 amino acids long. Solely the CDR3 DNA is kept, with 45 bases framed from the first base. At the junction V is shortened by 7 bases and J by 6 bases; bases outside the gene matches: 10. In this chain, TRBV6-5 is recombined with TRBJ2-3; 10 middle bases align to TRBD1. This sequence originates from a girl aged 2 to 9 with multiple sclerosis. Sequenced: blood. DNA sequence: TGTGCCAGCAAACCCGGGACAGGGGATGCGGATACGCAGTATTTT. This translates into CASKPGTGDADTQYF.